A single sample is the source of the 26 T cell receptor beta chains below, sequenced in a study of blood T cells in healthy people across ages. Primers used in a second PCR of about 7 to 12 cycles were a sample-barcoded 5' primer and a J-beta primer mix. TCRdb itself ran the 5' RACE reads through MiXCR, one entry per CDR3 protein. The data show around 800,000 distinct CDR3 sequences, approximately 48% seen once. The sequenced sample consisted of blood. The receptor set was obtained from a man in his fifties or sixties in good health.

CDR3 coding DNA: TGTGCCAGCAGCTTGTGGAGCAATCAGCCCCAGCATTTT. Encoded protein: CASSLWSNQPQHF. The V and J genes are TRBV5-5 and TRBJ1-5; D unclear. This CDR3 is built from 13 residues. Trimming pared 1 base from V and 1 base from J, leaving 3 bases between. Germline CDR1 reads SGHKS; CDR2 reads YYEKEE (reference sequence).

This clonotype was counted only a few times. The chain links TRBV7-2 to TRBJ2-3; 9 nucleotides match TRBD1. The V gene's germline CDR1 is SGHTA and CDR2 FQGNSA. V lost 3 bases, J lost 6 bases, and 4 bases stayed unmatched. This CDR3 spans 14 amino acids. Here the CDR3 DNA reads TGTGCCAGCAGCTTCCGGACAGGGGCCGATACGCAGTATTTT. It encodes CASSFRTGADTQYF.

The rearrangement uses TRBV7-9 and TRBJ2-5, with D perhaps TRBD1 (6 bases). The CDR3 contains 13 residues. Germline lookup yields CDR1 SEHNR and CDR2 FQNEAQ (reference sequence). Between the trimmed V and J ends, which lost 5 bases and 3 bases, there was a span of 10 bases. CDR3: CASSRQVEETQYF. In nucleotides, the CDR3 is TGTGCCAGCAGCCGACAGGTAGAAGAGACCCAGTACTTC.

This clonotype appeared a few times. The chain is built from TRBV4-2 and TRBJ2-7; D is unresolved. V lost 2 bases to trimming and J lost 2 bases, with 13 bases between them. From germline, CDR1 is LGHNA and CDR2 YNFKEQ. The CDR3 runs 15 residues. The CDR3: CASSQNHDGPYEQYF. The CDR3 DNA is TGTGCCAGCAGCCAAAATCATGACGGACCCTACGAGCAGTACTTC.

This chain joins TRBV6-5 and TRBJ1-5; unclear D gene. Trimming stripped 0 bases from V and 4 bases from J, with 4 bases between. Germline V gene data show CDR1 as MNHEY and CDR2 as SVGAGI. The CDR3 spans 13 residues. The DNA of the CDR3 is TGTGCCAGCAGTTACTCGAGGAATCAGCCCCAGCATTTT. Translation: CASSYSRNQPQHF.

The chain carries TRBV29-1 and TRBJ2-3; 14 nucleotides line up with TRBD2. The V and J ends lost 7 bases and 2 bases, in that order; junction bases with no gene match: 17. CDR1 is SQVTM and CDR2 is ANQGSEA in the germline V gene. This CDR3 has 19 residues. The CDR3 DNA sequence: TGCAGCGCCGTACCCGGACTAGCGGGGGGAAGGTTTCCCACAGATACGCAGTATTTT. As protein: CSAVPGLAGGRFPTDTQYF.

This sequence joins TRBV9 and TRBJ1-6; D is unresolved. The germline V and J ends were trimmed by 0 bases and 9 bases, with 7 bases remaining between them. The CDR3 is 13 residues long. In germline, CDR1 is SGDLS, CDR2 YYNGEE. CDR3 coding DNA: TGTGCCAGCAGCGTAGCTGACACTTCACCCCTCCACTTT. Protein sequence: CASSVADTSPLHF.

The chain combines TRBV5-1 with TRBJ2-7, with a possible D match to TRBD2 (6 bases). The length of the CDR3 is 15 residues. CDR1 and CDR2 (germline): SGHRS, YFSETQ. Trimming pared 7 bases from V and 1 base from J, leaving 18 bases between. In nucleotides, the CDR3 is TGCGCCAGCGATATCGGGACTTTTCCTTCCTACGAGCAGTACTTC. Translated: CASDIGTFPSYEQYF.

The chain has TRBV14 and TRBJ2-5; 7 positions agree with TRBD1. Germline V gene data show CDR1 as SGHDN and CDR2 as FVKESK. The CDR3 consists of 13 residues. V gave up 4 bases and J gave up 7 bases; unmatched junction bases: 6. CDR3 bases: TGTGCCAGCAGCCCGGACAGGATGTGGACCCAGTACTTC. Its translation: CASSPDRMWTQYF.

The sample holds a few counts of this clonotype. The chain uses TRBV6-5 and TRBJ1-2, with 9 bases fitting TRBD1. The junction had 10 bases not matched to a gene; V was cut back by 7 bases and J by 7 bases. This CDR3 is 14 amino acids long. Germline CDR1 MNHEY, CDR2 SVGAGI. For the CDR3, the DNA is TGTGCCAGCACTCCGAGGGACAGGGTTGGTGGCTACACCTTC. The encoded protein is CASTPRDRVGGYTF.

This clonotype was detected a few times. The V and J genes are TRBV18 and TRBJ2-5, with TRBD2 as a possible D gene (6 bases). The better agreement between TRBJ2-7 and the DNA end casts doubt on the J call. The germline CDR1 and CDR2 sequences are KGHSH and LQKENI. This CDR3 contains 13 residues. CDR3 nucleotides: TGTGCCAGCTCACCAAAGGGGAGGAACGAGCAGTACTTC. It yields the protein CASSPKGRNEQYF.

The CDR3 DNA follows: TGCAGCGTTGTCAGGATCCAGGGCGAGCAGTACTTC. Encoded protein: CSVVRIQGEQYF. The rearrangement joins TRBV29-1 to TRBJ2-7, with D possibly being TRBD1 (5 bases). The CDR3 covers 12 residues. V dropped 4 bases and J dropped 6 bases, with 13 bases sitting between them. Germline V gene data show CDR1 as SQVTM and CDR2 as ANQGSEA.

The V and J genes are TRBV7-4 and TRBJ1-5; 9 nucleotides agree with TRBD1. Germline CDR1 and CDR2: SGHVT and SQSDAQ. The V gene end was trimmed by 9 bases and the J gene end by 7 bases; junction bases not matched to a gene: 7. The CDR3 covers 13 residues. CDR3 sequence reads: CARGGQGWQPQHF. The CDR3 nucleotides are TGTGCCAGGGGGGGACAGGGTTGGCAGCCCCAGCATTTT.

The J gene is TRBJ1-2, the V gene TRBV29-1, with a weak D call TRBD1 (6 bases). The CDR3 spans 15 residues. Per germline, CDR1 SQVTM and CDR2 ANQGSEA. V was shortened by 0 bases and J by 4 bases, with 15 bases between the two germline ends. The CDR3 DNA follows: TGCAGCGTTGAAGATCTTGGGGGGCCGAGCTATGGCTACACCTTC. Translation: CSVEDLGGPSYGYTF.

This clonotype has only a few counts. The chain is built from TRBV4-3 and TRBJ2-5; 9 nucleotides agree with TRBD1. V lost 1 base and J lost 5; bases outside the gene matches: 5. The CDR3 consists of 15 residues. Germline V gene sequence: CDR1 LGHNA, CDR2 YSLEER. For the CDR3, the DNA is TGCGCCAGCAGCCAAGGCTCCGGGACAGGGGAGACCCAGTACTTC. This encodes CASSQGSGTGETQYF.

This rearrangement joins TRBV28 to TRBJ2-5; 9 bases are a match to TRBD2. CDR1 and CDR2 (germline): MDHEN, SYDVKM. V was clipped by 5 bases and J by 1 base; unmatched bases: 11. This CDR3 is built from 17 residues. CDR3 protein: CASSPLRRAGGQETQYF. The CDR3 nucleotides are TGTGCCAGCAGTCCCCTTCGTAGAGCGGGGGGCCAAGAGACCCAGTACTTC.

The V call is TRBV7-3, the J call TRBJ2-6; D is possibly TRBD1 or TRBD2 (6 bases each). The germline V and J ends were trimmed by 6 bases and 2 bases, with 11 bases remaining between them. The CDR3 is 15 amino acids. CDR1 is SGHTA and CDR2 is FQGTGA in the germline V gene. The CDR3, as DNA: TGTGCCAGCAGTCAAGGGGGGCCTGGGGCCAACGTCCTGACTTTC. Translation: CASSQGGPGANVLTF.

As regards this clonotype: A read error may produce the germline difference seen at one junction end. This CDR3 reads CPSSQGSTGGREQYF. The DNA for the CDR3 is TGCCCCAGCAGCCAAGGGTCGACAGGGGGAAGGGAGCAGTACTTC. V gene TRBV4-3 combines with J gene TRBJ2-7, with 9 bases that match TRBD1. The CDR3 sequence is 15 residues long. Germline loops: CDR1 LGHNA, CDR2 YSLEER.

The gene calls are TRBV6-1 and TRBJ2-1, with 7 bases that match TRBD2. This CDR3 is built from 13 residues. The germline CDR1 and CDR2 sequences are MNHNS and SASEGT. Trimming at V came to 7 bases and at J to 9 bases, leaving 9 bases not matched to a gene. CDR3: CASKGLGIGEQFF. The CDR3 region has the DNA TGTGCCAGCAAAGGACTAGGCATAGGTGAGCAGTTCTTC.

The chain recombines TRBV6-5 with TRBJ2-3; D gene uncertain. Germline lookup yields CDR1 MNHEY and CDR2 SVGAGI. The ends were cut back, 6 bases at V and 4 bases at J, with 17 bases in the middle. The length of the CDR3 is 15 residues. CDR3 sequence (DNA): TGTGCCAGCAGGGTCGAGTACCTCATCGCAGATACGCAGTATTTT. It encodes CASRVEYLIADTQYF.

This clonotype was picked up one time. V is TRBV20-1 and J is TRBJ1-5, with D perhaps TRBD1 (6 bases). The V gene lost 6 bases and the J gene lost 3 bases, with 12 bases spanning the gap. Germline V gene lookup returns CDR1 DFQATT and CDR2 SNEGSKA (reference sequence). There are 13 residues in the CDR3. CDR3 in DNA: TGCAGTGCGGGAAGGACAGTCAATCAGCCCCAGCATTTT. Protein: CSAGRTVNQPQHF.

The chain employs TRBV14 and TRBJ2-5; TRBD1 matches 12 bases. The CDR3 has 16 residues. V shed 11 bases and J 0 bases; nucleotides not matched to a gene: 10. Germline assignment: CDR1 SGHDN and CDR2 FVKESK. CDR3 protein: CALFGTGGVNQETQYF. CDR3 in DNA: TGTGCCTTGTTCGGGACAGGGGGCGTAAACCAAGAGACCCAGTACTTC.

For the CDR3, the DNA is TGTGCCAGCAGTTACGAATTACAGGGCTCTGGCTACACCTTC. The encoded protein is CASSYELQGSGYTF. V and J are TRBV6-5 and TRBJ1-2; D possibly corresponds to TRBD1 (6 bases). The V gene's germline CDR1 is MNHEY and CDR2 SVGAGI. The V gene lost 2 bases and the J gene lost 7 bases, with 14 bases spanning the gap. The CDR3 is made up of 14 amino acids.

The CDR3 spells CASSLAGHGYGYTF. CDR3 coding DNA: TGTGCCAGCAGCTTAGCAGGGCATGGCTATGGCTACACCTTC. The rearrangement links TRBV7-9 to TRBJ1-2; unclear D gene. The V and J ends lost 0 bases and 4 bases respectively, with 9 bases between them. The CDR3 extends over 14 amino acids. The germline V gene encodes CDR1 SEHNR and CDR2 FQNEAQ (reference sequence).

V gene TRBV28 combines with J gene TRBJ2-4, with 9 bases that match TRBD2. J was trimmed by 7 bases and V by 5 bases; bases with no gene match: 6. Germline V gives CDR1 MDHEN, CDR2 SYDVKM. The CDR3 consists of 14 residues. The CDR3 reads CASSKKRGANIQYF. In nucleotides, the CDR3 is TGTGCCAGCAGTAAAAAGCGGGGGGCCAACATTCAGTACTTC.

This chain links TRBV20-1 with TRBJ2-7; 8 bases line up with TRBD2. The CDR3 runs to 14 residues. Germline V gene sequence: CDR1 DFQATT, CDR2 SNEGSKA (reference sequence). The V segment lost 3 bases and the J segment 9 bases; nucleotides outside the gene matches: 13. The CDR3 sequence: CSASSRGGSRGQYF. The CDR3 coding sequence is TGCAGTGCTAGTTCCCGGGGGGGCAGCCGGGGGCAGTACTTC.